Presented here are 14 T cell receptor beta chains from one specimen sequenced in a study of CD8+ T cells in alopecia areata. Extracted RNA was reverse transcribed, and the resulting cDNA served as sequencing template. Only in-frame clones appear in the TCRdb table, and some are missing; sequencing was by immunoSEQ multiplex PCR. The sample includes about 220,000 clones, about 58% of them seen just once. The treatment: oral pan-JAK inhibitor, 5-10 mg twice daily. Specimen: CD4+ T cells sorted from blood, collected at week 4, from a patient treated with tofacitinib. All receptors derive from a human donor with alopecia areata.

This clone was seen a few times. This rearrangement joins TRBV29-1 to TRBJ1-1; D unresolved. The CDR3 covers 12 residues. Trimming cost V 2 bases and J 4 bases, with 8 bases left between them. Germline CDR1 SQVTM, CDR2 ANQGSEA. The DNA of the CDR3 is TGCAGCGTTGAACGGCAGACCACTGAAGCTTTCTTT. Its protein product is CSVERQTTEAFF.

This rearrangement joins TRBV11-2 to TRBJ1-1; D unresolved. The CDR3 loop spans 14 amino acids. The V gene lost 10 bases and the J gene lost 1 base, with 16 bases spanning the gap. The germline V gene has CDR1 SGHAT and CDR2 FQNNGV. The CDR3 bases are TGTGCCATCCGAAAGCCGGGCACGAACACTGAAGCTTTCTTT. Its protein is CAIRKPGTNTEAFF.

This clone occurred a few times. The gene calls are TRBV19 and TRBJ1-1, with a possible D match to TRBD1 (5 bases). The germline gives CDR1 LNHDA, CDR2 SQIVND (reference sequence). Trimming removed 8 bases from V and 6 bases from J, with 16 bases in between. The CDR3 is 13 residues long. The CDR3 loop is CASAGQIDAEAFF. In nucleotides, the CDR3 is TGTGCCAGTGCCGGACAAATTGATGCTGAAGCTTTCTTT.

By frequency in the sample, this clone is medium-sized. The chain is built from TRBV7-9 and TRBJ2-2; D is ambiguous. CDR3 length equals 15 residues. The ends were cut back, 1 base at V and 3 bases at J, with 9 bases in the middle. Per germline, CDR1 SEHNR and CDR2 FQNEAQ (reference sequence). CDR3 nucleotide sequence: TGTGCCAGCAGCTTAGTTTCCGGTCACACCGGGGAGCTGTTTTTT. Protein: CASSLVSGHTGELFF.

V gene TRBV30 combines with J gene TRBJ2-1, with TRBD1 matching 10 bases. J was trimmed by 13 bases and V by 2 bases; bases with no gene match: 11. The CDR3 is 14 amino acids. The germline V gene has CDR1 GTSNPN and CDR2 SVGIG (reference sequence). This CDR3 reads CAWSSLRQGAYQFF. The CDR3 DNA is TGTGCCTGGAGTTCCCTAAGACAGGGGGCGTACCAGTTCTTC. Complete variable domain (other parts from reference TRBV30 and TRBJ2-1): SQTIHQWPATLVQPVGSPLSLECTVEGTSNPNLYWYRQAAGRGLQLLFYSVGIGQISSEVPQNLSASRPQDRQFILSSKKLLLSDSGFYLCAWSSLRQGAYQFFGPGTRLTVL.

This chain links TRBV2 with TRBJ2-5, with D hard to call. Germline V gene sequence: CDR1 SNHLY, CDR2 FYNNEI. V lost 6 bases and J lost 4, with 6 bases in between. This CDR3 has 11 residues. The CDR3 coding sequence is TGTGCCAGCAGAAAGATAGAGACCCAGTACTTC. Translating gives CASRKIETQYF.

The J gene is TRBJ2-7, the V gene TRBV2, with a tentative D call TRBD1 (6 bases). Germline CDR1 is SNHLY and CDR2 is FYNNEI. V was pared by 5 bases and J by 1 base, with 12 bases between. The CDR3 consists of 14 residues. The CDR3, as DNA: TGTGCCAGCAGTCCGCAGACAGGTTCCTACGAGCAGTACTTC. Translation gives CASSPQTGSYEQYF.

CDR3 sequence (DNA): TGTGCCAGCGGACTTCATGAAACCGGGGAGCTGTTTTTT. This sequence encodes CASGLHETGELFF. The V and J genes are TRBV14 and TRBJ2-2; a possible D gene is TRBD2 (5 bases). Germline assignment: CDR1 SGHDN and CDR2 FVKESK. This CDR3 spans 13 amino acids. V lost 8 bases, J lost 5 bases, and 12 bases lay in between.

The chain couples TRBV30 to TRBJ1-6, with 9 bases fitting TRBD1. The germline V gene has CDR1 GTSNPN and CDR2 SVGIG (reference sequence). CDR3 length equals 16 residues. V gave up 2 bases and J gave up 10 bases; unmatched junction bases: 12. The CDR3 region is CAWSPLYSGTGSPLHF. The CDR3 DNA sequence: TGTGCCTGGAGTCCCCTCTATTCCGGGACAGGGTCACCCCTCCACTTT.

This clone appeared a single time. The J gene is TRBJ2-7, the V gene TRBV5-1; 7 nucleotides agree with TRBD2. The CDR3 extends over 16 amino acids. V dropped 1 base and J dropped 1; count of bases not matched to a gene: 8. Germline V gene data show CDR1 as SGHRS and CDR2 as YFSETQ. CDR3 nucleotide sequence: TGCGCCAGCAGCTTGTTCGGCGGGCGGGGGTCCTACGAGCAGTACTTC. Its protein is CASSLFGGRGSYEQYF.

This clone has only a few counts. V and J are TRBV29-1 and TRBJ1-6; possibly TRBD1 for D (5 bases). The germline V gene encodes CDR1 SQVTM and CDR2 ANQGSEA. V lost 1 base and J lost 9, with 10 bases in between. The CDR3 spans 13 residues. CDR3: CSVEVGVGSPLHF. The CDR3 coding sequence is TGCAGCGTTGAAGTAGGGGTAGGTTCACCCCTCCACTTT. Based on the CDR3 plus reference TRBV29-1 and TRBJ1-6, the full variable domain is SAVISQKPSRDICQRGTSLTIQCQVDSQVTMMFWYRQQPGQSLTLIATANQGSEATYESGFVIDKFPISRPNLTFSTLTVSNMSPEDSSIYLCSVEVGVGSPLHFGNGTRLTVT.

This clone was seen a few times. V gene TRBV2 combines with J gene TRBJ2-1; D is ambiguous. There are 15 residues in the CDR3. CDR1 SNHLY and CDR2 FYNNEI come from the germline V gene. The V gene lost 2 bases and the J gene lost 3 bases, with 11 bases spanning the gap. This chain's CDR3 is CASSEQQSFYNEQFF. The CDR3 nucleotides are TGTGCCAGCAGTGAACAGCAAAGCTTCTACAATGAGCAGTTCTTC.

This chain connects TRBV5-5 to TRBJ1-1; D not resolved. The CDR3 spans 13 residues. V lost 3 bases and J 0 bases, leaving 6 bases between the germline ends. Germline-derived CDR1 and CDR2 are SGHKS and YYEKEE (reference sequence). CDR3 in DNA: TGTGCCAGCAGCTGGGCCATGAACACTGAAGCTTTCTTT. Translation: CASSWAMNTEAFF.

The rearrangement links TRBV4-3 to TRBJ1-2; D is possibly TRBD1 (5 bases). CDR1 is LGHNA and CDR2 is YSLEER in the germline V gene. Trimming stripped 0 bases from V and 6 bases from J, with 14 bases between. The CDR3 is 15 amino acids. This CDR3 is CASSQDLGTLDGYTF. The CDR3 DNA reads TGCGCCAGCAGCCAAGATTTGGGGACGTTGGATGGCTACACCTTC.